This T cell receptor (beta chain) was captured in a study of CD8 T cells in Susac syndrome. This clonotype was seen only once. The multiple sclerosis controls were treatment-naive patients with relapsing-remitting disease that was stable or active. Trimming shortened V by 2 bases and J by 1 base, and 11 bases separated the two germline ends. Looked up from germline, CDR1 is SGHTA and CDR2 is FQGNSA. The CDR3 has 15 amino acids. An input of about 0.45 to 1 ug of RNA was subjected to reverse transcription using random hexamers. Each CDR3 protein gets one entry after TCRdb re-called the immunoSEQ multiplex PCR reads with MiXCR. The top ten hold around 0.12% of the sample, which has some 120,000 distinct CDR3 sequences, roughly 94% seen once.

The sequence was obtained from a human donor with multiple sclerosis. The chain joins TRBV7-2 to TRBJ2-5, with D unresolved. Specimen: CD4+ T cells from PBMCs. In nucleotides, the CDR3 is TGTGCCAGCAGCTTATCCATGGGGATCCAAGAGACCCAGTACTTC. This codes for CASSLSMGIQETQYF.